Below are 26 T cell receptor beta chains sequenced from a single sample in a study of T-cell reconstitution after alpha-beta-depleted transplantation in children. Molecular barcoding with unique molecular identifiers was used for the TCRbeta library. TCRdb reanalysed the PCR reads using MiXCR and keeps one entry per CDR3 protein. Of about 610,000 distinct CDR3 sequences listed, about 11% are singletons. The sequences come from PBMCs from the stem cell graft donor, collected from the stem cell graft. The receptors derive from a human donor who donated a stem cell graft to a child with acute myeloid leukemia.

This clonotype was observed at least ten times. This rearrangement joins TRBV18 to TRBJ2-7; 7 bases match TRBD1. The CDR3 sequence is 15 residues long. The ends lost 3 bases at V and 5 bases at J; junction bases unmatched: 10. The germline V gene encodes CDR1 KGHSH and CDR2 LQKENI. CDR3 sequence: CASSPRDRLSHEQYF. The CDR3 nucleotides are TGTGCCAGCTCACCCCGGGACAGACTCAGCCACGAGCAGTACTTC. Supplemented by reference TRBV18 and TRBJ2-7, the full variable domain reads NAGVMQNPRHLVRRRGQEARLRCSPMKGHSHVYWYRQLPEEGLKFMVYLQKENIIDESGMPKERFSAEFPKEGPSILRIQQVVRGDSAAYFCASSPRDRLSHEQYFGPGTRLTVT.

This clonotype was found many times. J is TRBJ2-7 and V is TRBV18; D remains ambiguous. This CDR3 spans 14 amino acids. The V end lost 0 bases, the J end lost 6 bases, and 12 bases lay between the germline ends. CDR1 KGHSH and CDR2 LQKENI come from the germline V gene. The CDR3 region is CASSPPISNPEQYF. Written as DNA, the CDR3 is TGTGCCAGCTCACCACCGATCAGCAACCCCGAGCAGTACTTC.

There are many counts of this clonotype. The chain couples TRBV7-3 to TRBJ1-1; TRBD1 aligns across 8 bases. There are 14 residues in the CDR3. Germline V CDR1 and CDR2: SGHTA, FQGTGA. V lost 2 bases, J lost 4 bases, and 3 bases stayed unmatched. DNA for the CDR3: TGTGCCAGCAGCTTACTCGACAGGGGCACTGAAGCTTTCTTT. Translating it yields CASSLLDRGTEAFF.

The chain is built from TRBV10-3 and TRBJ2-2, with TRBD2 identical over 13 bases. Losses at the gene ends were 4 bases for V and 4 bases for J; bases not matched to a gene: 6. This CDR3 has 17 residues. CDR1 is ENHRY, CDR2 SYGVKD, per germline. CDR3 nucleotide sequence: TGTGCCATCAGTGGGACTAGCGGGAGTGAGGGCACCGGGGAGCTGTTTTTT. Its protein is CAISGTSGSEGTGELFF.

In its sample, this clonotype was seen many times. The rearrangement joins TRBV3-1 to TRBJ2-3, with D maybe TRBD2 (5 bases). CDR1 and CDR2 from the germline V gene are LGHDT and YNNKEL (reference sequence). The CDR3 length is 16 residues. Trimming removed 0 bases at V and 1 base at J, with 11 bases between. This chain's CDR3 is CASSQEILAGTDTQYF. The CDR3 DNA is TGTGCCAGCAGCCAAGAAATCCTAGCCGGCACAGATACGCAGTATTTT.

In nucleotides, the CDR3 is TGTGCCAGCAGCTTAGAAGGAGCAGGGCTAACTAGCACAGATACGCAGTATTTT. It translates to CASSLEGAGLTSTDTQYF. The V call is TRBV11-2, the J call TRBJ2-3, with a tentative D call TRBD1 (5 bases). CDR3 length equals 18 residues. The V and J ends lost 0 bases and 0 bases respectively, with 16 bases between them. Per germline, CDR1 SGHAT and CDR2 FQNNGV.

The J gene is TRBJ2-7, the V gene TRBV30; 11 bases fit TRBD2. CDR1 is GTSNPN, CDR2 SVGIG, per germline (reference sequence). The CDR3 covers 19 residues. V lost 2 bases, J lost 0 bases, and 15 bases stayed unmatched. The CDR3 DNA sequence: TGTGCCTGGAGTAAGGGGACCGGGACTAGCGGAAGAAGCTCCTACGAGCAGTACTTC. Residues: CAWSKGTGTSGRSSYEQYF. The full variable domain, its missing parts supplied by reference TRBV30 and TRBJ2-7, is SQTIHQWPATLVQPVGSPLSLECTVEGTSNPNLYWYRQAAGRGLQLLFYSVGIGQISSEVPQNLSASRPQDRQFILSSKKLLLSDSGFYLCAWSKGTGTSGRSSYEQYFGPGTRLTVT.

This clonotype was counted many times. Its ends do not fully match the called genes, so a read error is possible. This CDR3 is CASREGVKGNTEAFF. DNA of the CDR3: TGTGCCAGCAGGGAAGGGGTAAAGGGGAACACTGAAGCTTTCTTT. The chain joins TRBV2 to TRBJ1-1; D might be TRBD1 (5 bases). Looked up from germline, CDR1 is SNHLY and CDR2 is FYNNEI. This CDR3 contains 15 residues.

This clonotype was counted many times. The CDR3 region has the DNA TGTGCCAGCAGGGGGGAGGATGAGCAGTTCTTC. It specifies CASRGEDEQFF. The chain carries TRBV4-2 and TRBJ2-1; a possible D gene is TRBD2 (6 bases). The CDR3 length is 11 residues. Germline V gene sequence: CDR1 LGHNA, CDR2 YNFKEQ. V dropped 6 bases and J dropped 8 bases, with 8 bases sitting between them.

This clonotype came up many times. The V call is TRBV12-3 or TRBV12-4, the J call TRBJ2-4; D is uncertain. This CDR3 has 13 amino acids. Trimming stripped 6 bases from V and 0 bases from J, with 6 bases between. The CDR3 DNA is TGTGCCAGCAGGGAGTTAGCCAAAAACATTCAGTACTTC. Translated, it gives CASRELAKNIQYF.

This clonotype was counted many times. V is TRBV7-2 and J is TRBJ2-1; D is ambiguous. The length of the CDR3 is 13 residues. The V end was cut by 6 bases, the J end by 4 bases, with 10 bases between. Germline V lookup: CDR1 SGHTA, CDR2 FQGNSA. The CDR3 region is CASSSELYNEQFF. The CDR3 DNA reads as TGTGCCAGCAGTTCAGAATTATACAATGAGCAGTTCTTC.

This clonotype was found a few times. The chain carries TRBV25-1 and TRBJ2-1, with 11 bases aligning to TRBD2. This CDR3 region has 14 residues. In germline, CDR1 is MGHDK, CDR2 SYGVNS. V lost 3 bases and J lost 12; bases outside the gene matches: 7. The CDR3 loop is CASSEASGRIRQFF. The DNA for the CDR3 is TGTGCCAGCAGTGAGGCTAGCGGGAGGATAAGGCAGTTCTTC.

This clonotype was observed many times. The chain couples TRBV29-1 to TRBJ2-3, with 8 bases that match TRBD2. The germline V gene encodes CDR1 SQVTM and CDR2 ANQGSEA. Losses at the gene ends were 4 bases for V and 2 bases for J; bases not matched to a gene: 5. The CDR3 is 14 residues long. CDR3 loop: CSVAGLGVTDTQYF. For the CDR3, the DNA is TGCAGCGTTGCGGGACTAGGGGTCACAGATACGCAGTATTTT.

The CDR3 loop reads CASTFRAIFTGELFF. The CDR3 DNA reads TGTGCCAGCACCTTCCGGGCGATTTTCACCGGGGAGCTGTTTTTT. The chain uses TRBV12-3 or TRBV12-4 and TRBJ2-2; D is ambiguous. This CDR3 is built from 15 residues. V shed 7 bases and J shed 4 bases, with 16 bases lying between them.

There are a few counts of this clonotype. The gene calls are TRBV27 and TRBJ2-7; D is unclear. Per germline, CDR1 MNHEY and CDR2 SMNVEV (reference sequence). Trimming removed 8 bases from V and 0 bases from J, with 11 bases in between. CDR3 size: 13 residues. CDR3 nucleotide sequence: TGTGCCAGCGGACCGACTTTCTCCTACGAGCAGTACTTC. Its translation is CASGPTFSYEQYF.

This clonotype was detected a few times. This rearrangement joins TRBV20-1 to TRBJ2-1, with D maybe TRBD2 (6 bases). CDR3 length: 16 amino acids. In germline, CDR1 is DFQATT, CDR2 SNEGSKA (reference sequence). V was cut by 0 bases and J by 5 bases, with 17 bases left in between. CDR3 sequence reads: CSARDLVAGMDNEQFF. DNA of the CDR3: TGCAGTGCTAGAGATCTCGTGGCGGGGATGGACAATGAGCAGTTCTTC.

This clonotype was detected many times. V usage is TRBV6-1 and J usage is TRBJ2-2, with D perhaps TRBD1 (6 bases). In germline, CDR1 is MNHNS, CDR2 SASEGT. The CDR3 contains 13 residues. Trimming cost V 6 bases and J 8 bases, with 13 bases left between them. CDR3: CASRKSGTGELFF. CDR3 nucleotides: TGTGCCAGCAGAAAATCCGGGACAGGGGAGCTGTTTTTT.

This clonotype was seen only a few times. The chain combines TRBV7-3 with TRBJ1-5; unclear D gene. Germline V gene data show CDR1 as SGHTA and CDR2 as FQGTGA. The CDR3 runs to 17 residues. V dropped 5 bases and J dropped 3 bases, with 20 bases sitting between them. The CDR3 sequence: CASSPSGRMMNNQPQHF. In DNA, the CDR3 is TGTGCCAGCAGCCCATCCGGGAGAATGATGAACAATCAGCCCCAGCATTTT.

Comment on this clonotype: Being one base from a much bigger clone, this may be a read error. The J gene is TRBJ1-3, the V gene TRBV12-3 or TRBV12-4; no definite D call. There are 15 residues in the CDR3. Trimming cost V 3 bases and J 0 bases, with 9 bases left between them. CDR3 residues: CASSLRAVSGNTIYF. The CDR3, as DNA: TGTGCCAGCAGTTTGAGGGCGGTCTCTGGAAACACCATATATTTT.

This clonotype was observed a handful of times. This chain links TRBV7-2 with TRBJ2-1; 9 nucleotides line up with TRBD2. CDR3 length: 14 residues. Germline V gene data show CDR1 as SGHTA and CDR2 as FQGNSA. V lost 8 bases, J lost 4 bases, and 6 bases stayed unmatched. The CDR3 loop is CASQLAGEYNEQFF. DNA of the CDR3: TGTGCCAGCCAATTAGCGGGAGAATACAATGAGCAGTTCTTC.

Many counts were recorded for this clonotype. V gene TRBV29-1 combines with J gene TRBJ2-1, with D unresolved. CDR1 and CDR2 from the germline V gene are SQVTM and ANQGSEA. The V gene lost 7 bases and the J gene lost 8 bases, with 18 bases spanning the gap. The CDR3 totals 13 residues. DNA of the CDR3: TGCAGCGCCGAAGGCCGGAGATGGGATGAGCAGTTCTTC. Translation: CSAEGRRWDEQFF.

Many counts were recorded for this clonotype. The rearrangement joins TRBV20-1 to TRBJ2-7, with 9 nucleotides matching TRBD1. After removal of 0 bases from V and 8 bases from J, the junction contained 8 bases not matched to a gene. The CDR3 has 14 amino acids. Germline CDR1 and CDR2: DFQATT and SNEGSKA (reference sequence). The CDR3 bases are TGCAGTGCTAGAGATCTACAGGGGGCGCGTCAGCAGTACTTC. Its protein is CSARDLQGARQQYF.

V usage is TRBV20-1 and J usage is TRBJ2-6, with 13 bases that match TRBD2. This CDR3 is built from 16 residues. V was clipped by 5 bases and J by 1 base; unmatched bases: 2. Per germline, CDR1 DFQATT and CDR2 SNEGSKA (reference sequence). The CDR3 spells CSASTSGRSGANVLTF. The DNA for the CDR3 is TGCAGTGCTTCGACTAGCGGGAGGTCTGGGGCCAACGTCCTGACTTTC.

The rearrangement joins TRBV10-3 to TRBJ1-1; unclear D gene. The CDR3 consists of 11 residues. V was cut by 8 bases and J by 4 bases, with 8 bases left in between. Germline lookup yields CDR1 ENHRY and CDR2 SYGVKD. Written as DNA, the CDR3 is TGTGCCATCCAAGGCGGCACTGAAGCTTTCTTT. Protein sequence: CAIQGGTEAFF.

This clonotype appeared a few times. This rearrangement joins TRBV5-1 to TRBJ2-1; 9 bases are a match to TRBD2. The V gene end was trimmed by 3 bases and the J gene end by 7 bases; junction bases not matched to a gene: 11. Per the germline V gene, CDR1 is SGHRS and CDR2 is YFSETQ. CDR3 length equals 16 residues. Here the CDR3 reads CASSSLGGRVRNEQFF. The CDR3 DNA sequence: TGCGCCAGCAGCTCCCTTGGCGGGAGGGTCCGGAATGAGCAGTTCTTC.

The sample holds a few counts of this clonotype. V gene TRBV29-1 combines with J gene TRBJ1-5, with D perhaps TRBD1 (6 bases). Germline assignment: CDR1 SQVTM and CDR2 ANQGSEA. With 6 bases removed from V and 5 bases from J, the gap between germline ends came to 11 bases. The CDR3 runs 12 residues. DNA for the CDR3: TGCAGCGTCGGACAGAGGGATCAGCCCCAGCATTTT. Its translation is CSVGQRDQPQHF.